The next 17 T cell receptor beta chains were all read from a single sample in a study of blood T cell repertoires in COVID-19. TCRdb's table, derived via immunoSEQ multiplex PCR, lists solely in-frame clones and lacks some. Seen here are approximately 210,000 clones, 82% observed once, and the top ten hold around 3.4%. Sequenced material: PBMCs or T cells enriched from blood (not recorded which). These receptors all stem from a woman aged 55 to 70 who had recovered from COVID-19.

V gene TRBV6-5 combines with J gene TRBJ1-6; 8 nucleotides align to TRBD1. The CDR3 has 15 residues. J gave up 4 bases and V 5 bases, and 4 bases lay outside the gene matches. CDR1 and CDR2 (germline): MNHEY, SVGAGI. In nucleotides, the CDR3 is TGTGCCAGCAGTCCGGGACAGGCGTATAATTCACCCCTCCACTTT. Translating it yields CASSPGQAYNSPLHF.

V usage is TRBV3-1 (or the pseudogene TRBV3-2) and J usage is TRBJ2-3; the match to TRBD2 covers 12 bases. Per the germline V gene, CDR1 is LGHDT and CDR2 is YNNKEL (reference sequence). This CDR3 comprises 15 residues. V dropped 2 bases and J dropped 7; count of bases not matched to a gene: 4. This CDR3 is CASSQWTSGAYTQYF. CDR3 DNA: TGTGCCAGCAGCCAATGGACTAGCGGGGCATATACGCAGTATTTT.

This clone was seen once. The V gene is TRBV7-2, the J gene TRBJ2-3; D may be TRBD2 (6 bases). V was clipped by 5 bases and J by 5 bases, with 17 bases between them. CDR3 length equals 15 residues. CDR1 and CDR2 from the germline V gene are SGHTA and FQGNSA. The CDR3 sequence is CASSPRSGFGDTQYF. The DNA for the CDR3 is TGTGCCAGCAGCCCCCGCAGCGGGTTTGGAGATACGCAGTATTTT.

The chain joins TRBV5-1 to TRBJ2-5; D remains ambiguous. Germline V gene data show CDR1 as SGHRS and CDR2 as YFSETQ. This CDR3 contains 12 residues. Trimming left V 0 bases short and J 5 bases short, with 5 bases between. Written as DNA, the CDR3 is TGCGCCAGCAGCTTGGTACAGGAGACCCAGTACTTC. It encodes CASSLVQETQYF.

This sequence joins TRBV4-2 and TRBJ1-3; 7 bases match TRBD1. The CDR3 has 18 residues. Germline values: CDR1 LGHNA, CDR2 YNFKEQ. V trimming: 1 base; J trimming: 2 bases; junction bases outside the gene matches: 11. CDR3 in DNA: TGTGCCAGCAGCCAAGGACAGGGTCGGCGGATCCCTGGAAACACCATATATTTT. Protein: CASSQGQGRRIPGNTIYF.

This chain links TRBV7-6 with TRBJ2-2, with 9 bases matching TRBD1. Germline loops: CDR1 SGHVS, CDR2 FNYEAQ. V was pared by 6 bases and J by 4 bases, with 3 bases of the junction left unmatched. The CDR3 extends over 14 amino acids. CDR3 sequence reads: CASRQGAFTGELFF. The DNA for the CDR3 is TGTGCCAGCAGACAGGGGGCTTTCACCGGGGAGCTGTTTTTT.

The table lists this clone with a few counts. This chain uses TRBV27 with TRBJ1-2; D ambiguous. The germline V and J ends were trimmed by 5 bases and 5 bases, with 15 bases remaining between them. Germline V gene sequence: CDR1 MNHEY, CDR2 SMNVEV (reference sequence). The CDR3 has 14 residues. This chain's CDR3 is CASSPPGSIYGYTF. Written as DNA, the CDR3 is TGTGCCAGCAGTCCCCCCGGGAGTATTTATGGCTACACCTTC.

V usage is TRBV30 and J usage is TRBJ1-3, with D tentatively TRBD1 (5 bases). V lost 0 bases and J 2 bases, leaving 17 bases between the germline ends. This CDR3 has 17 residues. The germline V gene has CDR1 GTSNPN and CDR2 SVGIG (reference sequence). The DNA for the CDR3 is TGTGCCTGGAGTGTTAAAGGTGCAGGGTTGACTGGAAACACCATATATTTT. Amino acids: CAWSVKGAGLTGNTIYF.

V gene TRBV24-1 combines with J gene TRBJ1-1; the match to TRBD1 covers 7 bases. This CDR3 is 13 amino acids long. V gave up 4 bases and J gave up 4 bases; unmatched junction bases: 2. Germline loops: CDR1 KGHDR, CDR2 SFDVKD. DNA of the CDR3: TGTGCCACCAGTGACCACAGGGGCACTGAAGCTTTCTTT. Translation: CATSDHRGTEAFF.

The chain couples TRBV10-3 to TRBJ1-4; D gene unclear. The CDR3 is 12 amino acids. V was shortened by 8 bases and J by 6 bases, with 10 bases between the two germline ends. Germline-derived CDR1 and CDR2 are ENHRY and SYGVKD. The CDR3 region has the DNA TGTGCCATCGGGGAGCCCGATGAAAAACTGTTTTTT. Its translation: CAIGEPDEKLFF.

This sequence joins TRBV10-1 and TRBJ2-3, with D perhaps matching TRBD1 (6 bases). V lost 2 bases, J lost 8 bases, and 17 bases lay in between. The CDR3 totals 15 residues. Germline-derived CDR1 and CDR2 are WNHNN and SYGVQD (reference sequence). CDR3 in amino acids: CASSETSDARGTQYF. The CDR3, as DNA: TGCGCCAGCAGTGAGACGTCAGACGCCAGGGGTACGCAGTATTTT.

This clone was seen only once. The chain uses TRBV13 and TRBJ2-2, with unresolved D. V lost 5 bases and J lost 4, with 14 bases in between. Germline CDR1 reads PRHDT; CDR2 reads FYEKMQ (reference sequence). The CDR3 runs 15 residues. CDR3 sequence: CASSALLTRTGELFF. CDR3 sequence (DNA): TGTGCCAGCAGCGCGCTTCTTACGCGCACCGGGGAGCTGTTTTTT.

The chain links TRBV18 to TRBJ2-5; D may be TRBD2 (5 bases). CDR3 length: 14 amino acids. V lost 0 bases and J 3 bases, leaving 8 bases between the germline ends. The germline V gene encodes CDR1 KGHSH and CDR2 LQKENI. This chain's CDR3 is CASSPPSAKETQYF. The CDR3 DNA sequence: TGTGCCAGCTCACCACCTAGCGCCAAAGAGACCCAGTACTTC.

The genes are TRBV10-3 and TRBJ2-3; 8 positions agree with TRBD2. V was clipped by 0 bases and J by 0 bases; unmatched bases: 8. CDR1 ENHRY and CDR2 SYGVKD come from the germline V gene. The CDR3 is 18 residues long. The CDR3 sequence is CAISESKAGGGSTDTQYF. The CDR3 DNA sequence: TGTGCCATCAGTGAGTCGAAGGCTGGCGGGGGGAGCACAGATACGCAGTATTTT.

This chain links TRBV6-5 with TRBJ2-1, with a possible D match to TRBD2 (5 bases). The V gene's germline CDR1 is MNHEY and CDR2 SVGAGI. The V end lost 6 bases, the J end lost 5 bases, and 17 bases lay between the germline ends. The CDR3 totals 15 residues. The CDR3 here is CASSGLVTSDNEQFF. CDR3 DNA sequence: TGTGCCAGCAGCGGACTCGTTACGTCGGACAATGAGCAGTTCTTC.

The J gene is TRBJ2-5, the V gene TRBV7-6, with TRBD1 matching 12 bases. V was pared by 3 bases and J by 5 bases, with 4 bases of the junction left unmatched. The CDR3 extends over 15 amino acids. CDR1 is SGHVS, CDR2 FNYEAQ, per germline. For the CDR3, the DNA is TGTGCCAGCAGCTTGGGACAGGGGGCATGGGAGACCCAGTACTTC. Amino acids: CASSLGQGAWETQYF.

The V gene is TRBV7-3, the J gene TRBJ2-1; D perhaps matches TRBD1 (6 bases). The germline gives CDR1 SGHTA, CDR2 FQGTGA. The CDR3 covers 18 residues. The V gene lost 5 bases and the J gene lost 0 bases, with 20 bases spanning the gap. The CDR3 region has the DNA TGTGCCAGCAGCCGTCTTGGGGCAGGGGTTGACTCCTACAATGAGCAGTTCTTC. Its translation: CASSRLGAGVDSYNEQFF. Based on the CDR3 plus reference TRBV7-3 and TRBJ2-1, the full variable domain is GAGVSQTPSNKVTEKGKYVELRCDPISGHTALYWYRQSLGQGPEFLIYFQGTGAADDSGLPNDRFFAVRPEGSVSTLKIQRTERGDSAVYLCASSRLGAGVDSYNEQFFGPGTRLTVL.